The clone carrying this T cell receptor (beta chain) was counted between two and nine times. Its matching antigen is unknown. At one end the junction does not follow the germline gene, possibly because of a read error. Sample barcodes and UMIs were carried by the TCR alpha and TCR beta cDNA libraries that 5'RACE generated with constant-segment primers. TCRdb ran MiXCR on the 5' RACE reads and lists one entry per CDR3 protein. The sample lists 250,000 to 300,000 distinct CDR3 sequences; about a sixth were seen once. This entry is derived from a study of T-cell memory formation after mild COVID-19. This CDR3 comprises 15 residues. Germline CDR1 reads SQVTM; CDR2 reads ANQGSEA. Study-level results: Second-wave clones that peaked on day 37 lacked confirmed SARS-CoV-2 specificity. CD4/CD8 balance characterized clones contracting day 15 to 85, and CD4+ skew characterized later expanders. Some responding clones appeared in pre-infection memory, suggesting cross-reactive memory joined.

The chain is built from TRBV29-1 and TRBJ2-1; 7 positions agree with TRBD1. The sequencing input was PBMCs or a T cell subset sorted from them (not recorded which). The clonotype was recovered from a young man who had mild COVID-19 (a few samples of this study predate the infection). Cell type and time point are not known. CDR3 amino acids: CSVEGGLSSYNEQFF. In DNA, the CDR3 is TGCAGCGTAGAAGGGGGCTTGAGCTCCTACAATGAGCAGTTCTTC.